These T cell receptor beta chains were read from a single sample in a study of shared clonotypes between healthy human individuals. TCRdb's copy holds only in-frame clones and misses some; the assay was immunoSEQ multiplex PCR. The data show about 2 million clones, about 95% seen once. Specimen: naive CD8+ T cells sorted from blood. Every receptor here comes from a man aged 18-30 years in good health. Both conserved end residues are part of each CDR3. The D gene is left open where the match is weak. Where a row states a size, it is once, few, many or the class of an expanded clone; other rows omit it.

CDR3 protein: CASSLSGSQETQYF
CDR3 DNA: TGTGCCAGCAGTTTATCTGGCTCCCAAGAGACCCAGTACTTC
V gene: TRBV27
clone size: .
J gene: TRBJ2-5
CDR3 length: 14
D gene: .

CDR3 protein: CASIATANEQYF
CDR3 DNA: TGTGCCAGCATCGCTACAGCAAACGAGCAGTACTTC
V gene: TRBV6-1
clone size: .
J gene: TRBJ2-7
CDR3 length: 12
D gene: .

CDR3 protein: CAWSDRGNSPLHF
CDR3 DNA: TGTGCCTGGTCCGACAGGGGGAATTCACCCCTCCACTTT
V gene: TRBV30
clone size: .
J gene: TRBJ1-6
CDR3 length: 13
D gene: TRBD1

CDR3 protein: CASSLADRRDTQYF
CDR3 DNA: TGTGCCAGCAGCTTAGCGGACCGCCGGGATACGCAGTATTTT
V gene: TRBV7-2
clone size: .
J gene: TRBJ2-3
CDR3 length: 14
D gene: .

CDR3 protein: CASSLDLGNQPQHF
CDR3 DNA: TGTGCCAGCAGCTTAGACTTGGGCAATCAGCCCCAGCATTTT
V gene: TRBV11-2
clone size: .
J gene: TRBJ1-5
CDR3 length: 14
D gene: .

CDR3 protein: CASTDRGDTDTQYF
CDR3 DNA: TGTGCCAGTACCGACAGGGGGGACACAGATACGCAGTATTTT
V gene: TRBV19
clone size: .
J gene: TRBJ2-3
CDR3 length: 14
D gene: TRBD1

CDR3 protein: CASSSGGWTPLHF
CDR3 DNA: TGTGCCAGCAGCTCCGGGGGTTGGACACCCCTCCACTTT
V gene: TRBV7-9
clone size: .
J gene: TRBJ1-6
CDR3 length: 13
D gene: .

CDR3 protein: CAISDGRGDTQYF
CDR3 DNA: TGTGCCATCAGTGATGGGAGGGGGGATACGCAGTATTTT
V gene: TRBV10-3
clone size: .
J gene: TRBJ2-3
CDR3 length: 13
D gene: .

CDR3 protein: CASSLVTGSETQYF
CDR3 DNA: TGTGCCAGCAGCTTAGTCACAGGGTCAGAGACCCAGTACTTC
V gene: TRBV11-2
clone size: once
J gene: TRBJ2-5
CDR3 length: 14
D gene: .

CDR3 protein: CASSAYGSTYEQYF
CDR3 DNA: TGTGCCAGCAGCGCCTACGGGAGTACCTACGAGCAGTACTTC
V gene: TRBV7-2
clone size: .
J gene: TRBJ2-7
CDR3 length: 14
D gene: .

CDR3 protein: CATSNGGADETQYF
CDR3 DNA: TGTGCCACCAGCAACGGGGGGGCGGATGAGACCCAGTACTTC
V gene: TRBV15
clone size: .
J gene: TRBJ2-5
CDR3 length: 14
D gene: TRBD2

CDR3 protein: CASLDRGFEDTQYF
CDR3 DNA: TGTGCCAGTCTTGACAGGGGGTTTGAGGATACGCAGTATTTT
V gene: TRBV6-1
clone size: .
J gene: TRBJ2-3
CDR3 length: 14
D gene: TRBD1

CDR3 protein: CASSYSEGYYGYTF
CDR3 DNA: TGTGCCAGCAGTTACTCGGAGGGTTACTATGGCTACACCTTC
V gene: TRBV6-5
clone size: .
J gene: TRBJ1-2
CDR3 length: 14
D gene: .

CDR3 protein: CASSPGTTYEQYF
CDR3 DNA: TGTGCCAGCTCACCGGGAACAACCTACGAGCAGTACTTC
V gene: TRBV18
clone size: once
J gene: TRBJ2-7
CDR3 length: 13
D gene: .

CDR3 protein: CASSFGTQLDTGELFF
CDR3 DNA: TGTGCTAGCAGCTTTGGGACACAGCTGGACACCGGGGAGCTGTTTTTT
V gene: TRBV7-7
clone size: .
J gene: TRBJ2-2
CDR3 length: 16
D gene: .

CDR3 protein: CASSLEGYHSYNEQFF
CDR3 DNA: TGTGCCAGCAGTTTAGAGGGTTACCACTCCTACAATGAGCAGTTCTTC
V gene: TRBV28
clone size: .
J gene: TRBJ2-1
CDR3 length: 16
D gene: .

CDR3 protein: CASSEREARGAQETQYF
CDR3 DNA: TGCGCCAGCAGTGAGCGCGAAGCAAGGGGGGCCCAAGAGACCCAGTACTTC
V gene: TRBV10-2
clone size: .
J gene: TRBJ2-5
CDR3 length: 17
D gene: .

CDR3 protein: CPHFRTGGCNQPQHF
CDR3 DNA: TGCCCCCATTTCCGTACAGGGGGATGCAATCAGCCCCAGCATTTT
V gene: TRBV10-2
clone size: once
J gene: TRBJ1-5
CDR3 length: 15
D gene: TRBD1

CDR3 protein: CACEDGYEQYF
CDR3 DNA: TGTGCCTGCGAGGACGGCTACGAGCAGTACTTC
V gene: TRBV6-5
clone size: .
J gene: TRBJ2-7
CDR3 length: 11
D gene: .

CDR3 protein: CASSLMSGTDPYF
CDR3 DNA: TGTGCCAGCAGTTTAATGAGTGGGACAGATCCGTACTTC
V gene: TRBV27
clone size: .
J gene: TRBJ2-7
CDR3 length: 13
D gene: TRBD1

CDR3 protein: CASSKGTGSTGELFF
CDR3 DNA: TGTGCCAGCAGCAAAGGGACAGGGTCTACCGGGGAGCTGTTTTTT
V gene: TRBV21-1
clone size: .
J gene: TRBJ2-2
CDR3 length: 15
D gene: .

CDR3 protein: CASSLSEVSYEQYF
CDR3 DNA: TGTGCCAGCAGCTTAAGCGAAGTGTCCTACGAGCAGTACTTC
V gene: TRBV7-9
clone size: .
J gene: TRBJ2-7
CDR3 length: 14
D gene: .

CDR3 protein: CASSQVAVYEQYF
CDR3 DNA: TGTGCCAGCAGCCAAGTGGCTGTGTACGAGCAGTACTTC
V gene: TRBV14
clone size: .
J gene: TRBJ2-7
CDR3 length: 13
D gene: .

CDR3 protein: CASSESDSGANVLTF
CDR3 DNA: TGTGCCAGCAGTGAATCAGACTCTGGGGCCAACGTCCTGACTTTC
V gene: TRBV6-4
clone size: .
J gene: TRBJ2-6
CDR3 length: 15
D gene: .

CDR3 protein: CASSQDGRSPLHF
CDR3 DNA: TGCGCCAGCAGCCAAGATGGGAGATCACCCCTCCACTTT
V gene: TRBV4-1
clone size: .
J gene: TRBJ1-6
CDR3 length: 13
D gene: .

CDR3 protein: CASSFTGPDSYEQYF
CDR3 DNA: TGCGCCAGCAGCTTCACAGGGCCGGACTCCTACGAGCAGTACTTC
V gene: TRBV5-1
clone size: .
J gene: TRBJ2-7
CDR3 length: 15
D gene: .

CDR3 protein: CASSVVEGYTEAFF
CDR3 DNA: TGTGCCAGCAGCGTAGTTGAGGGTTACACTGAAGCTTTCTTT
V gene: TRBV9
clone size: .
J gene: TRBJ1-1
CDR3 length: 14
D gene: .

CDR3 protein: CATTGGYQETQYF
CDR3 DNA: TGTGCCACAACCGGAGGTTACCAAGAGACCCAGTACTTC
V gene: TRBV6-5
clone size: .
J gene: TRBJ2-5
CDR3 length: 13
D gene: .

CDR3 protein: CASSPSRGATIYEQYF
CDR3 DNA: TGTGCCAGCAGCCCGTCGCGGGGGGCTACAATCTACGAGCAGTACTTC
V gene: TRBV27
clone size: once
J gene: TRBJ2-7
CDR3 length: 16
D gene: TRBD2

CDR3 protein: CASSQDTGFNEQFF
CDR3 DNA: TGCGCCAGCAGCCAAGATACCGGATTCAATGAGCAGTTCTTC
V gene: TRBV4-3
clone size: .
J gene: TRBJ2-1
CDR3 length: 14
D gene: .

CDR3 protein: CASSLFAGSTDTQYF
CDR3 DNA: TGTGCCAGCAGCTTATTCGCGGGAAGCACAGATACGCAGTATTTT
V gene: TRBV7-2
clone size: .
J gene: TRBJ2-3
CDR3 length: 15
D gene: .

CDR3 protein: CASSYLARASNTEAFF
CDR3 DNA: TGTGCCAGCAGTTACCTTGCCAGGGCGTCGAACACTGAAGCTTTCTTT
V gene: TRBV6-5
clone size: .
J gene: TRBJ1-1
CDR3 length: 16
D gene: .

CDR3 protein: CASTLQNNEQFF
CDR3 DNA: TGTGCCAGTACCCTCCAGAACAATGAGCAGTTCTTC
V gene: TRBV5-8
clone size: .
J gene: TRBJ2-1
CDR3 length: 12
D gene: .

CDR3 protein: CASAPAQFSYNSPLHF
CDR3 DNA: TGCGCCAGCGCCCCTGCACAGTTTTCCTATAATTCACCCCTCCACTTT
V gene: TRBV4-1
clone size: .
J gene: TRBJ1-6
CDR3 length: 16
D gene: .

CDR3 protein: CASSLGPDLNYGYTF
CDR3 DNA: TGTGCCAGCAGCTTAGGGCCAGACCTTAACTATGGCTACACCTTC
V gene: TRBV7-9
clone size: .
J gene: TRBJ1-2
CDR3 length: 15
D gene: .

CDR3 protein: CASSSESGWREETQYF
CDR3 DNA: TGTGCCAGCAGTTCCGAATCAGGGTGGAGAGAGGAGACCCAGTACTTC
V gene: TRBV27
clone size: .
J gene: TRBJ2-5
CDR3 length: 16
D gene: .

CDR3 protein: CASSEWAGEGSQPQHF
CDR3 DNA: TGTGCCAGCAGTGAATGGGCAGGGGAAGGGAGCCAGCCCCAGCATTTT
V gene: TRBV6-1
clone size: .
J gene: TRBJ1-5
CDR3 length: 16
D gene: .

CDR3 protein: CASSQTALTDTQYF
CDR3 DNA: TGCGCCAGCAGCCAGACCGCCCTCACAGATACGCAGTATTTT
V gene: TRBV4-1
clone size: .
J gene: TRBJ2-3
CDR3 length: 14
D gene: .

CDR3 protein: CASTPGLAYNEQFF
CDR3 DNA: TGTGCCAGCACCCCGGGACTAGCCTACAATGAGCAGTTCTTC
V gene: TRBV6-5
clone size: few
J gene: TRBJ2-1
CDR3 length: 14
D gene: TRBD2

CDR3 protein: CARRREETQYF
CDR3 DNA: TGTGCCAGGCGTCGTGAAGAGACCCAGTACTTC
V gene: TRBV2
clone size: .
J gene: TRBJ2-5
CDR3 length: 11
D gene: .

CDR3 protein: CASSPGQGIHYEQYF
CDR3 DNA: TGTGCCAGCAGCCCTGGACAGGGGATCCACTACGAGCAGTACTTC
V gene: TRBV7-9
clone size: .
J gene: TRBJ2-7
CDR3 length: 15
D gene: TRBD1

CDR3 protein: CAVSLAGSYNEQFF
CDR3 DNA: TGTGCCGTGTCGCTAGCGGGGAGCTACAATGAGCAGTTCTTC
V gene: TRBV6-1
clone size: .
J gene: TRBJ2-1
CDR3 length: 14
D gene: TRBD2

CDR3 protein: CASGLVVQYDRRNSPLHF
CDR3 DNA: TGTGCTAGTGGTTTGGTAGTTCAATATGACAGGAGGAATTCACCCCTCCACTTT
V gene: TRBV12-5
clone size: once
J gene: TRBJ1-6
CDR3 length: 18
D gene: .

CDR3 protein: CASSLDPAISGEKLFF
CDR3 DNA: TGTGCCAGCAGCTTAGATCCGGCCATATCGGGGGAAAAACTGTTTTTT
V gene: TRBV11-2
clone size: .
J gene: TRBJ1-4
CDR3 length: 16
D gene: .

CDR3 protein: CSVEGGKNTGELFF
CDR3 DNA: TGCAGCGTTGAAGGCGGGAAGAACACCGGGGAGCTGTTTTTT
V gene: TRBV29-1
clone size: once
J gene: TRBJ2-2
CDR3 length: 14
D gene: .

CDR3 protein: CASSLGAGMDEQYF
CDR3 DNA: TGTGCCAGCAGCTTGGGGGCAGGGATGGACGAGCAGTACTTC
V gene: TRBV5-6
clone size: .
J gene: TRBJ2-7
CDR3 length: 14
D gene: .

CDR3 protein: CAWSVQVPTGELFF
CDR3 DNA: TGTGCCTGGAGTGTACAGGTCCCCACCGGGGAGCTGTTTTTT
V gene: TRBV30
clone size: .
J gene: TRBJ2-2
CDR3 length: 14
D gene: .

CDR3 protein: CASSLGSAWTGELFF
CDR3 DNA: TGTGCCAGCAGCTTAGGTTCGGCCTGGACCGGGGAGCTGTTTTTT
V gene: TRBV7-6
clone size: .
J gene: TRBJ2-2
CDR3 length: 15
D gene: .

CDR3 protein: CASSLVGTSGRTGELFF
CDR3 DNA: TGCGCCAGCAGCTTGGTAGGGACTAGCGGGAGAACCGGGGAGCTGTTTTTT
V gene: TRBV5-1
clone size: .
J gene: TRBJ2-2
CDR3 length: 17
D gene: TRBD2

CDR3 protein: CASSLRSGLSTDTQYF
CDR3 DNA: TGTGCCAGCAGCTTAAGGAGTGGGCTTAGCACAGATACGCAGTATTTT
V gene: TRBV13
clone size: once
J gene: TRBJ2-3
CDR3 length: 16
D gene: .

CDR3 protein: CASSAGQSYNEQFF
CDR3 DNA: TGTGCCAGCAGCGCGGGACAGAGCTACAATGAGCAGTTCTTC
V gene: TRBV9
clone size: .
J gene: TRBJ2-1
CDR3 length: 14
D gene: TRBD1

CDR3 protein: CASSDPRLAEPQHF
CDR3 DNA: TGTGCCAGCAGTGACCCGCGGTTGGCGGAGCCCCAGCATTTT
V gene: TRBV2
clone size: .
J gene: TRBJ1-5
CDR3 length: 14
D gene: .

CDR3 protein: CASIQGGGYEQYF
CDR3 DNA: TGTGCCAGCATCCAAGGCGGGGGCTACGAGCAGTACTTC
V gene: TRBV2
clone size: .
J gene: TRBJ2-7
CDR3 length: 13
D gene: TRBD2

CDR3 protein: CASSLFGQTYEQYF
CDR3 DNA: TGCGCCAGCAGCTTGTTTGGCCAGACCTACGAGCAGTACTTC
V gene: TRBV5-1
clone size: .
J gene: TRBJ2-7
CDR3 length: 14
D gene: .

CDR3 protein: CASSPLKGQTGLAYGYTF
CDR3 DNA: TGTGCCAGCAGCCCGTTAAAGGGCCAGACAGGTCTCGCCTATGGCTACACCTTC
V gene: TRBV7-9
clone size: .
J gene: TRBJ1-2
CDR3 length: 18
D gene: .